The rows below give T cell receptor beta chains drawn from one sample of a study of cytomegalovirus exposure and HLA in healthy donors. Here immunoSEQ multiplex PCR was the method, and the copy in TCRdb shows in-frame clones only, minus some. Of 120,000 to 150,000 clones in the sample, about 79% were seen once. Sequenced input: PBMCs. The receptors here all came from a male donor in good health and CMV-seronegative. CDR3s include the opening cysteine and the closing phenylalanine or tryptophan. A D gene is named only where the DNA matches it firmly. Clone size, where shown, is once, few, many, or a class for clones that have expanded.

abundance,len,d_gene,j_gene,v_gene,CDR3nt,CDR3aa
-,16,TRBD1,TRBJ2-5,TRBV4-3,TGCGCCAGCAGCCAACGCTATGGGACAGCCCAAGAGACCCAGTACTTC,CASSQRYGTAQETQYF
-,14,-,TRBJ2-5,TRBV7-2,TGTGCCAGCAGCGCCATAGCAGCCCAAGAGACCCAGTACTTC,CASSAIAAQETQYF
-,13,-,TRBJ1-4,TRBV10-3,TGTGCCATCAGTGGGCAGGGTTGGGAAAAACTGTTTTTT,CAISGQGWEKLFF
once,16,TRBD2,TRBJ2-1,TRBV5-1,TGCGCCAGCAGCTTGGAGGGCGGGAGTGTGTACAATGAGCAGTTCTTC,CASSLEGGSVYNEQFF
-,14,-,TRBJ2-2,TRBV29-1,TGCAGCGCCCTGCGGACAGACAACACCGGGGAGCTGTTTTTT,CSALRTDNTGELFF
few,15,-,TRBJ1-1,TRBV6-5,TGTGCCAGCAGTTACTCGAGCGGGGGTCCGCCGGAAGCTTTCTTT,CASSYSSGGPPEAFF
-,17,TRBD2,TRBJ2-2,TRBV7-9,TGTGCCAGCAGCTTAATCCAGCGGGGGGCGGACACCGGGGAGCTGTTTTTT,CASSLIQRGADTGELFF
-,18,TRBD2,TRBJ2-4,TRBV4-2,TGTGCCAGCAGCCAAGATTCTGGTAGCGGGAGCCCCAAAAACATTCAGTACTTC,CASSQDSGSGSPKNIQYF
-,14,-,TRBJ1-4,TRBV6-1,TGTGCCAGCAGTGAAGGGCAGGGTGGGGAAAAACTGTTTTTT,CASSEGQGGEKLFF
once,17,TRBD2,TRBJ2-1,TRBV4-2,TGTGCCAGCAGCCAAGATAAAGAGCGGGAGGGCCTGGATGAGCAGTTCTTC,CASSQDKEREGLDEQFF
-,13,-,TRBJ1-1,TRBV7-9,TGTTCCAGCAGTCGACAGCCGAACACTGAAGCTTTCTTT,CSSSRQPNTEAFF
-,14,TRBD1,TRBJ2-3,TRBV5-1,TGCGCCAGCAGCTTGGTACAGGGGCCAGATACGCAGTATTTT,CASSLVQGPDTQYF
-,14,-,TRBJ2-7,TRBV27,TGTGCCAGCAGTACCGACAGAAATCCCTACGAGCAGTACTTC,CASSTDRNPYEQYF
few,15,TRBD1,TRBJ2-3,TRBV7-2,TGTGCCAGCAGCCGGACAGGGAAAGGCACAGATACGCAGTATTTT,CASSRTGKGTDTQYF
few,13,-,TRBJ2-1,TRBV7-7,TGTGCCAGCAGCTCACAGGGTCGGAATGAGCAGTTCTTC,CASSSQGRNEQFF
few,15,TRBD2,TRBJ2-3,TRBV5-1,TGCGCCAGCAGCCGCGGGGGGGCGGGCACAGATACGCAGTATTTT,CASSRGGAGTDTQYF
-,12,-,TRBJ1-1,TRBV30,TGTGCCTGGAGTGTAATCTCTACTGAAGCTTTCTTT,CAWSVISTEAFF
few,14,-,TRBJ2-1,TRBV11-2,TGTGCCAGCAGCTTAGTGGCTAGCTTCAATGAGCAGTTCTTC,CASSLVASFNEQFF
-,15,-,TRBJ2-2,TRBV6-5,TGTGCCAGCAGTTTGGGGGGGCCGGTCACCGGGGAACTGTTTTTT,CASSLGGPVTGELFF
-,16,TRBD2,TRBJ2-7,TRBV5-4,TGTGCCAGCAGCTTGGCCGGGACTAGCGGGTTTTGCGAACAGTACTTC,CASSLAGTSGFCEQYF
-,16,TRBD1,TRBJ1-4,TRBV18,TGTGCCAGCTCCGAAGACGAGGGACAGTCCTTCCTTAAACTGTTTTTT,CASSEDEGQSFLKLFF
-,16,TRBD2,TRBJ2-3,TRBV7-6,TGTGCCAGCGGACGACTAGCGGGGGCCCGCACAGATACGCAGTATTTT,CASGRLAGARTDTQYF
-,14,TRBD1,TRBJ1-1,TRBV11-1,TGTGCCAGCAGCCCCGACAGGGTTAACACTGAAGCTTTCTTT,CASSPDRVNTEAFF
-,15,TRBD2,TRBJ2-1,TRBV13,TGTGCCAGCAGCCCCCGAGCGGGGGGCTGGAATGAGCAGTTCTTC,CASSPRAGGWNEQFF
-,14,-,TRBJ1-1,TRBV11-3,TGTGCCAGCAGCTTAAGCGGTATGAACACTGAAGCTTTCTTT,CASSLSGMNTEAFF
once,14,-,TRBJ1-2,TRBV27,TGTGCCAGCAGGGTCCGATCAGGGTATAGTGGCTACACCTTC,CASRVRSGYSGYTF
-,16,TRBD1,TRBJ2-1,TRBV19,TGTGCCAGTAGCCCACAGGGGCAAAGGGGTGATGATGAGCAGTTCTTC,CASSPQGQRGDDEQFF
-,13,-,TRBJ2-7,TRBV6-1,TGTGCCAGCAGTGGAACGGGGACCTACGAGCAGTACTTC,CASSGTGTYEQYF
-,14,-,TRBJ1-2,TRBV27,TGTGCCAGCAGTTTTAACAGCCCTAACTATGGCTACACCTTC,CASSFNSPNYGYTF
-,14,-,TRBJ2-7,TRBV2,TGTGCCAGCAGTGATGCAGGGTTGGTCAACGAGCAGTACTTC,CASSDAGLVNEQYF
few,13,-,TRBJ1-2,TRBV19,TGTGCCAGTAGCAGAGACAGTGCTAATGGCTACACCTTC,CASSRDSANGYTF
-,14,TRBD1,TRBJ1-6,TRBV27,TGTGCCAGCAGTTTATCGGACAGGGGAGCACCCCTCCACTTT,CASSLSDRGAPLHF
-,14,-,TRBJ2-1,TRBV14,TGTGCCAGCAGCCAACTCGGGAGAGGAAATGAGCAGTTCTTC,CASSQLGRGNEQFF
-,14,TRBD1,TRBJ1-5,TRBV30,TGTGCCTGGAGCCAAGGACAGGGGAATCAGCCCCAGCATTTT,CAWSQGQGNQPQHF
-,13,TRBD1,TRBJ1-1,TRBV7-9,TGTGCCAGCAGCCTCAGGGGGGACACTGAAGCTTTCTTT,CASSLRGDTEAFF
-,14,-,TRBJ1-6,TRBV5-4,TGTGCCAGCAGCTCTGCCAGGGCAAATTCACCCCTCCACTTT,CASSSARANSPLHF
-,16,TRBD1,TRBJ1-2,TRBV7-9,TGTTCCAGCAGCCCTCCGGGGACAGGGAGGGACTATGGCTACACCTTC,CSSSPPGTGRDYGYTF
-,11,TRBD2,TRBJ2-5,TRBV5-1,TGCGCCAGCGCCGGGGGGGAGACCCAGTACTTC,CASAGGETQYF
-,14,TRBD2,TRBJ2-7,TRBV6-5,TGTGCCAGCAGTTCCCTTAGCGGGTCCTACGAGCAGTACTTC,CASSSLSGSYEQYF
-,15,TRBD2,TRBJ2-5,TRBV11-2,TGTGCCAGCAGCCCGGGAGCGGGGGCAGGGGAGACCCAGTACTTC,CASSPGAGAGETQYF
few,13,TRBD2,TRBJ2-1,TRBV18,TGTGCCAGCTCACCATGGACTAGCAATGAGCAGTTCTTC,CASSPWTSNEQFF
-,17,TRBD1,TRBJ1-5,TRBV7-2,TGTGCCAGCAGCCAGTACCCAAGGACAGGGGCCAATCAGCCCCAGCATTTT,CASSQYPRTGANQPQHF
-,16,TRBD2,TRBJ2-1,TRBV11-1,TGTGCCAGCAGCATCGGGACTAGCGGGAGCTGGCATGAGCAGTTCTTC,CASSIGTSGSWHEQFF
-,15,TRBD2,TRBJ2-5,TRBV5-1,TGCGCCAGCACCTCTCAGTGGGGGGGCCAAGAGACCCAGTACTTC,CASTSQWGGQETQYF
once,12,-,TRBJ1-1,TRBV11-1,TGTGCCAGCAGCTTTAGGGGCACTGAAGCTTTCTTT,CASSFRGTEAFF
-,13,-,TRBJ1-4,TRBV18,TGTGCCAGCTCAGAGGGTATCAATGAAAAACTGTTTTTT,CASSEGINEKLFF
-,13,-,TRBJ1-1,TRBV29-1,TGCAGCGTTGAGCGGCGGTTCGGCACTGAAGCTTTCTTT,CSVERRFGTEAFF
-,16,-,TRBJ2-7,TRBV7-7,TGTGCCAGCAGCCAGGGCCCCGTCGTTGGACTATACGAGCAGTACTTC,CASSQGPVVGLYEQYF
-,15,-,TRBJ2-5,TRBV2,TGTGCCAGCAGTGAAGCTCTAGACTCCCAAGAGACCCAGTACTTC,CASSEALDSQETQYF
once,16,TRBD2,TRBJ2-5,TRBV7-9,TGTTCCAGCAGCCCAGGACTAGCGGGGATTCAAGAGACCCAGTACTTC,CSSSPGLAGIQETQYF
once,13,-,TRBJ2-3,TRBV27,TGTGCCAGCAGTTTCAGGGTGTCCGATACGCAGTATTTT,CASSFRVSDTQYF
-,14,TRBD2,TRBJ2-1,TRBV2,TGTGCCAGCGGGGGGACTAGCGGATACAATGAGCAGTTCTTC,CASGGTSGYNEQFF
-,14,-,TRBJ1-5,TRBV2,TGTGCCAGCACGGGGGAGGTCGGGGGTCAGCCCCAGCATTTT,CASTGEVGGQPQHF
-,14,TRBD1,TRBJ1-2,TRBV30,TGTGCCTGGAGCGAAGTAGAGGGGGCGAGGGGCTACACCTTC,CAWSEVEGARGYTF